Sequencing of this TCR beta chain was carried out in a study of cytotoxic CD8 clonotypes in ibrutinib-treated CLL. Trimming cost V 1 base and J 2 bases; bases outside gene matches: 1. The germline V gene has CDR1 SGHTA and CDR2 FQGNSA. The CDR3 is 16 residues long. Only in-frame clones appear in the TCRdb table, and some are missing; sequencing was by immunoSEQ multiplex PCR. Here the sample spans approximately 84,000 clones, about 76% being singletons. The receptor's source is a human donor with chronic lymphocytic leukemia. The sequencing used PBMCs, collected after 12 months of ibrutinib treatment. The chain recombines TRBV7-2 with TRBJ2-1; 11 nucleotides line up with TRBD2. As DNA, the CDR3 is TGTGCCAGCAGCTTAGAGGGACTAGCGGCCTACAATGAGCAGTTCTTC. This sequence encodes CASSLEGLAAYNEQFF.